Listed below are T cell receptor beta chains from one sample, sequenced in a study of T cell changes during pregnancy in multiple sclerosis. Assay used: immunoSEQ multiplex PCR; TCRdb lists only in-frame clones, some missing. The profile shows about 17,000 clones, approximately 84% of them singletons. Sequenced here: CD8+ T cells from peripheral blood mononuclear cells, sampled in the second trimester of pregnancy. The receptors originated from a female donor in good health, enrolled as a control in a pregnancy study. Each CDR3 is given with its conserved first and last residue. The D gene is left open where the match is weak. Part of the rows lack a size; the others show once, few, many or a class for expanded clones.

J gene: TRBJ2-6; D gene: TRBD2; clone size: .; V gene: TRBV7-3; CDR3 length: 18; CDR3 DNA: TGTGCCAGCAGTCGGATACTAGCGGGGGTGTCTGGGGCCAACGTCCTGACTTTC; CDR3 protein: CASSRILAGVSGANVLTF
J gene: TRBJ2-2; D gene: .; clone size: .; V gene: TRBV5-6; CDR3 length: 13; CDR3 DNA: TGTGCCAGCAGCGGCTCGTTTGGCGGGGAGCTGTTTTTT; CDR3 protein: CASSGSFGGELFF
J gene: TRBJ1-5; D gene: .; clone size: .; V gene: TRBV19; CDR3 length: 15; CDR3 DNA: TGTGCCAGTATTTACAGGCTTGATAGCAATCAGCCCCAGCATTTT; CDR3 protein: CASIYRLDSNQPQHF
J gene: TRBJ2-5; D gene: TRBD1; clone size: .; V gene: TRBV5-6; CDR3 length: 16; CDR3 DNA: TGTGCCAGCAGCTTGAGGGGGACAGGGGCGCAAGAGACCCAGTACTTC; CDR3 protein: CASSLRGTGAQETQYF
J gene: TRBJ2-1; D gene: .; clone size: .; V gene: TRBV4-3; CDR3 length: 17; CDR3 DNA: TGCGCCAGCAGCCAAGTCCCTCAGGGTGGCAGGGACAATGAGCAGTTCTTC; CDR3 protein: CASSQVPQGGRDNEQFF
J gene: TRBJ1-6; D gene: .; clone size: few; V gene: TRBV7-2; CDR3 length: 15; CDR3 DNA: TGTGCCAGCAGCTTAGGGTCGAGGAGTAATTCACCCCTCCACTTT; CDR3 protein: CASSLGSRSNSPLHF
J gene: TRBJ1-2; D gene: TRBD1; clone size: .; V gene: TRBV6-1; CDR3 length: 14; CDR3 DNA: TGTGCCAGCAGTGAAGGGGACAGTCCCTATGGCTACACCTTC; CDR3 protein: CASSEGDSPYGYTF
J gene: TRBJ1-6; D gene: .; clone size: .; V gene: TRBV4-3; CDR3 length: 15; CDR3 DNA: TGCGCCAGCGGTCCCGACAGCTCCTATAATTCACCCCTCCACTTT; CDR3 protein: CASGPDSSYNSPLHF
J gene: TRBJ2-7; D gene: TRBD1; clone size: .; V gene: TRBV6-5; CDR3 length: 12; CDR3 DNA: TGTGCCAGCGCCACAGGGGTCAACGAGCAGTACTTC; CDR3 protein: CASATGVNEQYF
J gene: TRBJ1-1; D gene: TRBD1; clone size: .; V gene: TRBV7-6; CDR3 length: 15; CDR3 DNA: TGTGCCAGCAGCTCCCTGGACAGGGGGGGAACTGAAGCTTTCTTT; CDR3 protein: CASSSLDRGGTEAFF
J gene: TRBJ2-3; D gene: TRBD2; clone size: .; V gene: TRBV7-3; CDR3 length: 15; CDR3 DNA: TGTGCCAGCAGCTCCGGGGGGGCCAAGGGGGATACGCAGTATTTT; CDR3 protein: CASSSGGAKGDTQYF
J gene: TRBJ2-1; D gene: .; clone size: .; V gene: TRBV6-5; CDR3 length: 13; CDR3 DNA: TGTGCCAGCAGTTACTTGGGGGCCAATGAGCAGTTCTTC; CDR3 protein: CASSYLGANEQFF
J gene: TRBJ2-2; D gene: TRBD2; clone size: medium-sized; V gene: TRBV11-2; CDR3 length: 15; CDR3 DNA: TGTGCCAGCAGCTTACTCAGCGGGGGGGCCGGGGAGCTGTTTTTT; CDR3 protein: CASSLLSGGAGELFF
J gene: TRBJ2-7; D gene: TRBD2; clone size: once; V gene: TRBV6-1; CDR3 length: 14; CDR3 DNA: TGTGCCAGCAGTGGGCGGGGGGCCTCCTACGAGCAGTACTTC; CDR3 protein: CASSGRGASYEQYF
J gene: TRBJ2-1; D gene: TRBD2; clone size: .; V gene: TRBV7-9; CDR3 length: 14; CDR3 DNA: TGTGCCAGCAGGGTAGCGGGGAGGGGCAATGAGCAGTTCTTC; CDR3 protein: CASRVAGRGNEQFF
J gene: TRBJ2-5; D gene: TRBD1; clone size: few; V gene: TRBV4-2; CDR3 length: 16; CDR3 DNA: TGTGCCAGCAGCCAAGATTGGCCAGGGGGCGATGAGACCCAGTACTTC; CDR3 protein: CASSQDWPGGDETQYF
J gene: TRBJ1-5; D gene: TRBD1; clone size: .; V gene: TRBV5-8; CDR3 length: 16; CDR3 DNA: TGTGCCAGCAGCGCGACAGGGGAATATAGCAATCAGCCCCAGCATTTT; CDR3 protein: CASSATGEYSNQPQHF
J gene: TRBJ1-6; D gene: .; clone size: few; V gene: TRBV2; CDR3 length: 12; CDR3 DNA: TGTGCCAGCAGGGGCTTGGATTCACCCCTCCACTTT; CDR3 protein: CASRGLDSPLHF
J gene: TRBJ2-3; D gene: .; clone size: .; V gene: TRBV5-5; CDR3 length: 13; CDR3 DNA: TGTGCCAGCAGCTTGGCAGGCGCGGGGTCGCAGTATTTT; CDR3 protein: CASSLAGAGSQYF
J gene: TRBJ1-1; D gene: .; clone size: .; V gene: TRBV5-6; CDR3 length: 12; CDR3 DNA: TGTGCCAGCAGCTTTTCGGGCACTGAAGCTTTCTTT; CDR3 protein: CASSFSGTEAFF
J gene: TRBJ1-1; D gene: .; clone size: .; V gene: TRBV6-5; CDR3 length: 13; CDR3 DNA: TGTGCCAGCAGTTGGGACTTCAACACTGAAGCTTTCTTT; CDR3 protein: CASSWDFNTEAFF
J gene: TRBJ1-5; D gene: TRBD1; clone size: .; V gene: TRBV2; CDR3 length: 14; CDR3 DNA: TGTGCCAGCAGTACCGGGACAGGGGATCAGCCCCAGCATTTT; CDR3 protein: CASSTGTGDQPQHF
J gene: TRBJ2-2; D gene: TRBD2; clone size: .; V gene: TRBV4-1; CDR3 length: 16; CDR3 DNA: TGCGCCAGCAGCCAAGATGCGGGGGGATATGCCGGGGAGCTGTTTTTT; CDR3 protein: CASSQDAGGYAGELFF
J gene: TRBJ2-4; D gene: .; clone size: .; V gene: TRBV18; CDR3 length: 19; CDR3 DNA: TGTGCCAGCTCACCGCCACTGGAGGGAGATTTCCAGGCCAAAAACATTCAGTACTTC; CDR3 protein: CASSPPLEGDFQAKNIQYF
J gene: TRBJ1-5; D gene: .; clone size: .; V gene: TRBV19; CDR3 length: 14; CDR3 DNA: TGTGCCAGTAGTGGGGAGATATTGGATCAGCCCCAGCATTTT; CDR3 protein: CASSGEILDQPQHF
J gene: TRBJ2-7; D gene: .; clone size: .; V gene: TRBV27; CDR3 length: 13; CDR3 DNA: TGTGCCTCCCCAAGGTGGAGGTCCTACGAGCAGTACTTC; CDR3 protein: CASPRWRSYEQYF
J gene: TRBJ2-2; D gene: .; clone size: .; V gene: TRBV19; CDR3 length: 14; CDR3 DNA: TGTGCCAGTAGTATCTCAGCGAACACCGGGGAGCTGTTTTTT; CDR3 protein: CASSISANTGELFF
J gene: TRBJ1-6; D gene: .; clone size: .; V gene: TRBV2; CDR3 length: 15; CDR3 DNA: TGTGCCAGCAGTGAGGCTCAGGGGTCCCATTCACCCCTCCACTTT; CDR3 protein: CASSEAQGSHSPLHF
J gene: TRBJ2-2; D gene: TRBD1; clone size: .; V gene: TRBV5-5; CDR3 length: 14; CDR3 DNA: TGTGCCAGCAGCTGGGACAGAGGGCCCGGGGAGCTGTTTTTT; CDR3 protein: CASSWDRGPGELFF
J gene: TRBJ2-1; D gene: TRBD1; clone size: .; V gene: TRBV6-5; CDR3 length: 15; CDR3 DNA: TGTGCCAGCAGGTTGGGACAGGGGGCGAGGAATGAGCAGTTCTTC; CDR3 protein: CASRLGQGARNEQFF
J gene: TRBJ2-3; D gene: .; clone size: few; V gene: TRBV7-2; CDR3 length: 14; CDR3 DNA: TGTGCCAGCAGCCGGGGGGCCCTAACAGATACGCAGTATTTT; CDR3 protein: CASSRGALTDTQYF
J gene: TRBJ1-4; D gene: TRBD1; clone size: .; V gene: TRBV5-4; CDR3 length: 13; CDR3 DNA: TGTGCCAGCAGCTTGTACAGGGGGGAAAAACTGTTTTTT; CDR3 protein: CASSLYRGEKLFF
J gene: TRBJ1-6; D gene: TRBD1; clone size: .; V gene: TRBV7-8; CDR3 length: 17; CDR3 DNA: TGTGCCAGCAGGAAAACGTCGATAGGGGGCATAGATTCACCCCTCCACTTT; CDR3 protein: CASRKTSIGGIDSPLHF
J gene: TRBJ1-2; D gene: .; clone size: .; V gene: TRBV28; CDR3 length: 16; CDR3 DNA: TGTGCCAGCCGAATCTCTCGGGGGGGCGCAATCTATGGCTACACCTTC; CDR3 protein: CASRISRGGAIYGYTF
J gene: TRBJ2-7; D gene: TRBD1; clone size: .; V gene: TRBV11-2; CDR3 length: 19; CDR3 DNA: TGTGCCAGCAGCCCCGATTCGGGACAGAGGAGATCGGGCATCTACGAGCAGTACTTC; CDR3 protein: CASSPDSGQRRSGIYEQYF
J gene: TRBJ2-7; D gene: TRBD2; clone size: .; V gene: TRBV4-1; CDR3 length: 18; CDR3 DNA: TGCGCCAGCAGCCAAGATTGGACCGGACTAGGGATATCCTACGAGCAGTACTTC; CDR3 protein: CASSQDWTGLGISYEQYF
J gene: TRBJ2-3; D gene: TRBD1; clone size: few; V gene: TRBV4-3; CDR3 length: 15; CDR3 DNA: TGCGCCAGCAGCCAACGGGGACAGGACACAGATACGCAGTATTTT; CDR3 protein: CASSQRGQDTDTQYF
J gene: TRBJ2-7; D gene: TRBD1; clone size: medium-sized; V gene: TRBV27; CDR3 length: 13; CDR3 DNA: TGTGCCAGCAGTGACAGGGTAGCCTACGAGCAGTACTTC; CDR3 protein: CASSDRVAYEQYF
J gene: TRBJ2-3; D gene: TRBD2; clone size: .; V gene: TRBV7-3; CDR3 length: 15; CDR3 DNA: TGTGCCAGCAGCTTAGGCGGGGGGCCCACAGATACGCAGTATTTT; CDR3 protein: CASSLGGGPTDTQYF
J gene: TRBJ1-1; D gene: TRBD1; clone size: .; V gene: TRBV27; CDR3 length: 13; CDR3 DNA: TGTGCCAGCAGACAGGGGAGTTATAGTGAAGCTTTCTTT; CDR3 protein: CASRQGSYSEAFF
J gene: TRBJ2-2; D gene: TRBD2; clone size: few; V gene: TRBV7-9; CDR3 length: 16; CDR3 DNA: TGTGCCAGCAGCTTAGGATTCCTAGCGGGGGCCGGGGAGCTGTTTTTT; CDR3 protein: CASSLGFLAGAGELFF
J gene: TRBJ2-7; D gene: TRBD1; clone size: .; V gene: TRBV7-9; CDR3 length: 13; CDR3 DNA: TGTGCCAGCAGCGAGGGGGCGCGTCAGGAGCAGTACTTC; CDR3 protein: CASSEGARQEQYF
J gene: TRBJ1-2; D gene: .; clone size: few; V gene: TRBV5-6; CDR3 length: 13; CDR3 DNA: TGTGCCAGCAGCTTGCGGACAACCGATGGCTACACCTTC; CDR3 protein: CASSLRTTDGYTF
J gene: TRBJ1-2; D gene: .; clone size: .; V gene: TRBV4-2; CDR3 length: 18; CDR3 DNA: TGTGCCAGCAGCCAAGGGTTCATTGAGGTAACCCTAAACTATGGCTACACCTTC; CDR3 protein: CASSQGFIEVTLNYGYTF